One and the same sample provided the 29 T cell receptor beta chains below, sequenced in a study of blood T cells in healthy people across ages. A second about 7 to 12 cycle PCR used barcoded and J-beta primers. TCRdb reprocessed the 5' RACE reads via MiXCR and lists one record per CDR3 protein. The sample lists over a million distinct CDR3 sequences; roughly 60% were seen once. The sequencing sample was made of blood. The source of these receptors is a man between 18 and 35 years old in good health.

This clonotype was counted between two and nine times. The chain is built from TRBV25-1 and TRBJ1-6; 9 bases agree with TRBD1. CDR3 length equals 16 residues. Germline assignment: CDR1 MGHDK and CDR2 SYGVNS. The junction had 8 bases not matched to a gene; V was cut back by 2 bases and J by 9 bases. The CDR3 is CASSELSDRGTSPLHF. CDR3 DNA: TGTGCCAGCAGTGAACTCTCGGACAGGGGAACTTCACCCCTCCACTTT.

A single count supports this clonotype. This rearrangement joins TRBV6-4 to TRBJ2-3, with 10 bases fitting TRBD1. Germline assignment: CDR1 MRHNA and CDR2 SNTAGT. The CDR3 is 15 amino acids. Trimming took 8 bases from V and 5 from J; bases not matched to a gene: 10. The DNA of the CDR3 is TGTGCCAGCGGGCCCGGGACAGGGGAAGGAGATACGCAGTATTTT. Protein sequence: CASGPGTGEGDTQYF.

The chain is built from TRBV2 and TRBJ2-5; no firm D call. Judging by the DNA end, TRBJ2-7 fits better; the J call may be wrong. Per the germline V gene, CDR1 is SNHLY and CDR2 is FYNNEI. This CDR3 is built from 13 residues. CDR3 in DNA: TGTGCCAGCAGTGAGGAAGGGTGGTACGAGCAGTACTTC. This sequence encodes CASSEEGWYEQYF.

This chain joins TRBV6-2 or TRBV6-3 and TRBJ2-5; the match to TRBD1 covers 7 bases. The junction had 10 bases not matched to a gene; V was cut back by 5 bases and J by 1 base. The CDR3 sequence is 16 residues long. In germline, CDR1 is MNHEY, CDR2 SVGEGT. The CDR3 nucleotides read TGTGCCAGCAGTACGACCGGGACAGAGATCCAAGAGACCCAGTACTTC. This encodes CASSTTGTEIQETQYF.

CDR3 nucleotides: TGTGCCAGCAGCTTACTACCAGCGGGGGGGGCAGATACGCAGTATTTT. This sequence encodes CASSLLPAGGADTQYF. The chain carries TRBV7-2 and TRBJ2-3; the match to TRBD2 covers 10 bases. The CDR3 has 16 amino acids. Germline loops: CDR1 SGHTA, CDR2 FQGNSA. Trimming at V came to 2 bases and at J to 4 bases, leaving 6 bases not matched to a gene.

This clonotype has just a few counts. This chain uses TRBV6-5 with TRBJ2-1; 7 bases map to TRBD1. The CDR3 loop spans 13 amino acids. CDR1 and CDR2 (germline): MNHEY, SVGAGI. V lost 6 bases, J lost 10 bases, and 9 bases stayed unmatched. The CDR3 sequence: CASRRTGSTEQFF. In DNA form, the CDR3 reads TGTGCCAGCAGACGGACAGGTTCGACCGAGCAGTTCTTC.

This clonotype was counted only a few times. The chain has TRBV7-2 and TRBJ2-6; tentative D call: TRBD1 (5 bases). CDR1 is SGHTA and CDR2 is FQGNSA in the germline V gene. The germline V and J ends were trimmed by 5 bases and 0 bases, with 14 bases remaining between them. The CDR3 consists of 17 residues. CDR3 nucleotides: TGTGCCAGCAGCACCAGGGTGGGGTACTCTGGGGCCAACGTCCTGACTTTC. Protein product: CASSTRVGYSGANVLTF.

This chain links TRBV29-1 with TRBJ2-1, with 11 bases aligning to TRBD2. V shed 2 bases, J shed 5 bases, and the junction held 5 bases outside the gene matches. The germline gives CDR1 SQVTM, CDR2 ANQGSEA. The CDR3 extends over 15 amino acids. CDR3 in amino acids: CSVERGTSGDNEQFF. In DNA form, the CDR3 reads TGCAGCGTTGAAAGGGGGACTAGCGGCGACAATGAGCAGTTCTTC.

V usage is TRBV9 and J usage is TRBJ2-1, with D unclear. The germline V gene encodes CDR1 SGDLS and CDR2 YYNGEE. Trimming cost V 0 bases and J 5 bases, with 12 bases left between them. CDR3 length: 15 amino acids. As DNA, the CDR3 is TGTGCCAGCAGCGTAGAAGAGACTCTGAACAATGAGCAGTTCTTC. Translating gives CASSVEETLNNEQFF. The variable domain in full, completed from reference TRBV9 and TRBJ2-1, reads DSGVTQTPKHLITATGQRVTLRCSPRSGDLSVYWYQQSLDQGLQFLIQYYNGEERAKGNILERFSAQQFPDLHSELNLSSLELGDSALYFCASSVEETLNNEQFFGPGTRLTVL.

The chain joins TRBV10-3 to TRBJ1-6; no definite D call. The CDR3 runs 13 residues. Trimming stripped 6 bases from V and 8 bases from J, with 11 bases between. Per germline, CDR1 ENHRY and CDR2 SYGVKD. CDR3 coding DNA: TGTGCCATCAGGGCGGTCTCGGATTCACCCCTCCACTTT. It encodes CAIRAVSDSPLHF.

The rearrangement joins TRBV21-1 to TRBJ1-4; the table's TRBD1 call for D was not verified on the DNA. TRBV21-1 is a pseudogene segment. The CDR3 extends over 18 amino acids. The CDR3 sequence: CASSKALTGEDTNEKLFF. The CDR3, as DNA: TGTGCCAGCAGCAAAGCTTTGACAGGGGAAGATACTAATGAAAAACTGTTTTTT.

This chain joins TRBV20-1 and TRBJ1-2, with no clear D. Trimming shortened V by 5 bases and J by 2 bases, and 6 bases separated the two germline ends. The CDR3 runs to 11 residues. In germline, CDR1 is DFQATT, CDR2 SNEGSKA (reference sequence). The CDR3 bases are TGCAGTGCTCTTACGAACTATGGCTACACCTTC. Protein: CSALTNYGYTF.

The chain couples TRBV7-9 to TRBJ2-7; D may be TRBD2 (5 bases). Germline V lookup: CDR1 SEHNR, CDR2 FQNEAQ (reference sequence). The V end lost 2 bases, the J end lost 7 bases, and 21 bases lay between the germline ends. This CDR3 spans 16 amino acids. The CDR3, as DNA: TGTGCCAGCAGCTTAACAATGGAGACTAACGCTAGGGAGCAGTACTTC. It encodes CASSLTMETNAREQYF.

The table lists this clonotype with a few counts. This chain joins TRBV3-1 and TRBJ2-4; tentative D call: TRBD1 (5 bases). V was clipped by 4 bases and J by 2 bases, with 12 bases between them. Germline CDR1 is LGHDT and CDR2 is YNNKEL (reference sequence). The CDR3 contains 15 residues. This chain's CDR3 is CASSPVTDPKNIQYF. The DNA of the CDR3 is TGTGCCAGCAGCCCTGTGACAGATCCCAAAAACATTCAGTACTTC.

The V call is TRBV27, the J call TRBJ2-7, with D possibly TRBD1 on 6 matching bases. The germline CDR1 and CDR2 sequences are MNHEY and SMNVEV (reference sequence). The CDR3 spans 14 residues. Trimming stripped 2 bases from V and 2 bases from J, with 10 bases between. This CDR3 reads CASSLTKGAYEQYF. Here the CDR3 DNA reads TGTGCCAGCAGTTTAACTAAGGGGGCCTACGAGCAGTACTTC.

The chain links TRBV6-5 to TRBJ2-1; maybe TRBD2 (7 bases). This CDR3 contains 16 residues. V was shortened by 3 bases and J by 1 base, with 13 bases between the two germline ends. CDR1 MNHEY and CDR2 SVGAGI come from the germline V gene. CDR3: CASSYGGGQSYNEQFF. The CDR3 nucleotides read TGTGCCAGCAGTTATGGCGGGGGCCAATCCTACAATGAGCAGTTCTTC.

This clonotype appeared a single time. The V and J genes are TRBV5-1 and TRBJ1-3; 7 bases map to TRBD1. The CDR3 is made up of 17 amino acids. The germline V gene has CDR1 SGHRS and CDR2 YFSETQ. After removal of 1 base from V and 0 bases from J, the junction contained 7 bases not matched to a gene. The chain's CDR3 is CASSLQGGGASGNTIYF. CDR3 nucleotides: TGCGCCAGCAGCTTGCAAGGAGGGGGCGCCTCTGGAAACACCATATATTTT.

The chain joins TRBV15 to TRBJ2-7, with D maybe TRBD1 (6 bases). This CDR3 has 13 residues. V lost 4 bases to trimming and J lost 7 bases, with 14 bases between them. CDR1 is LNHNV, CDR2 YYDKDF, per germline (reference sequence). The CDR3 spells CATSKGQSLEQYF. CDR3 DNA: TGTGCCACCAGCAAGGGACAATCTTTGGAGCAGTACTTC. Full variable domain (rest looked up from reference TRBV15 and TRBJ2-7): DAMVIQNPRYQVTQFGKPVTLSCSQTLNHNVMYWYQQKSSQAPKLLFHYYDKDFNNEADTPDNFQSRRPNTSFCFLDIRSPGLGDTAMYLCATSKGQSLEQYFGPGTRLTVT.

J is TRBJ2-5 and V is TRBV7-2; the match to TRBD2 covers 9 bases. The DNA end favors TRBJ2-7, so the J call may be wrong. This CDR3 region has 16 residues. Germline assignment: CDR1 SGHTA and CDR2 FQGNSA. The CDR3, as DNA: TGTGCCAGCAGCTTAGAACGCTCCCTAGCGGGACTCGAGCAGTACTTC. Amino acids: CASSLERSLAGLEQYF.

This clonotype has only a few counts. V is TRBV29-1 and J is TRBJ1-2, with D possibly being TRBD1 (6 bases). Trimming removed 7 bases from V and 2 bases from J, with 14 bases in between. CDR1 SQVTM and CDR2 ANQGSEA come from the germline V gene. The CDR3 runs to 13 residues. CDR3 coding DNA: TGCAGCGCAGGACAGAACACGAACTATGGCTACACCTTC. Translated, it gives CSAGQNTNYGYTF.

CDR3 sequence reads: CASSSIQGGPQYF. The CDR3 coding sequence is TGTGCCAGCAGTAGTATACAGGGAGGACCCCAGTACTTC. The chain links TRBV12-3 or TRBV12-4 to TRBJ2-5; D is possibly TRBD1 or TRBD2 (6 bases each). This CDR3 region has 13 residues. V lost 5 bases and J lost 9, with 16 bases in between.

The chain recombines TRBV4-1 with TRBJ2-7, with D perhaps matching TRBD1 (6 bases). Per the germline V gene, CDR1 is MGHRA and CDR2 is YSYEKL. This CDR3 is built from 14 residues. Trimming left V 4 bases short and J 2 bases short, with 12 bases between. CDR3 sequence reads: CASSPHDRTYEQYF. CDR3 nucleotide sequence: TGCGCCAGCAGCCCCCACGACAGGACCTACGAGCAGTACTTC.

The chain carries TRBV4-3 and TRBJ2-5, with D uncertain. Per germline, CDR1 LGHNA and CDR2 YSLEER. The V end lost 1 base, the J end lost 5 bases, and 11 bases lay between the germline ends. This CDR3 is 14 amino acids long. CDR3 residues: CASSQVSSVETQYF. CDR3 in DNA: TGCGCCAGCAGCCAAGTTTCCAGCGTGGAGACCCAGTACTTC.

This clonotype has at least ten counts. This chain uses TRBV7-8 with TRBJ2-7; D possibly corresponds to TRBD1 (5 bases). Trimming pared 7 bases from V and 3 bases from J, leaving 16 bases between. Germline CDR1 reads SGHVS; CDR2 reads FQNEAQ. This CDR3 region has 14 residues. The chain's CDR3 is CASTRQGTFYEQYF. CDR3 nucleotides: TGTGCCAGCACGCGGCAGGGAACGTTCTACGAGCAGTACTTC.

The CDR3 is CASSLTITNEQYF. The CDR3 DNA reads as TGTGCCAGCAGTTTGACGATAACTAATGAGCAGTACTTC. This sequence joins TRBV12-3 or TRBV12-4 and TRBJ2-5, with D unresolved. Trimming stripped 3 bases from V and 11 bases from J, with 16 bases between. The CDR3 runs to 13 residues.

The chain couples TRBV20-1 to TRBJ2-4; 8 bases align to TRBD1. CDR1 is DFQATT, CDR2 SNEGSKA, per germline (reference sequence). This CDR3 contains 19 residues. V lost 0 bases and J lost 0; bases outside the gene matches: 13. CDR3 in DNA: TGCAGTGCTAGAGATGCCCCGGGCAGGGGGCGATTAGCCAAAAACATTCAGTACTTC. Amino acid sequence: CSARDAPGRGRLAKNIQYF.

The rearrangement joins TRBV11-2 to TRBJ2-1, with 14 bases aligning to TRBD2. The CDR3 consists of 18 residues. From germline, CDR1 is SGHAT and CDR2 FQNNGV. The V segment lost 4 bases and the J segment 8 bases; nucleotides outside the gene matches: 13. The CDR3 protein is CASSSFRGTSGREDEQFF. CDR3 in DNA: TGTGCCAGCAGCTCCTTTCGCGGGACTAGCGGGAGAGAGGATGAGCAGTTCTTC.

This clonotype was counted between two and nine times. The chain links TRBV25-1 to TRBJ2-7; 8 bases align to TRBD1. The CDR3 runs 15 residues. The V gene's germline CDR1 is MGHDK and CDR2 SYGVNS. V trimming: 6 bases; J trimming: 2 bases; junction bases outside the gene matches: 9. CDR3 protein: CASRQAGTGAYEQYF. The CDR3 DNA is TGTGCCAGCAGACAGGCCGGGACAGGAGCCTACGAGCAGTACTTC.

The CDR3 reads CSAVRQGTSNTGELFF. The DNA for the CDR3 is TGCAGCGCCGTCCGACAGGGTACTTCCAACACCGGGGAGCTGTTTTTT. The rearrangement links TRBV29-1 to TRBJ2-2, with 7 bases that match TRBD1. The germline V gene encodes CDR1 SQVTM and CDR2 ANQGSEA. CDR3 size: 16 residues. The V and J ends lost 7 bases and 2 bases, in that order; junction bases with no gene match: 13.